Given below is one T cell receptor (beta chain) in context. Its antigen remains unidentified. Germline values: CDR1 SGHDT, CDR2 YYEEEE. The V and J ends lost 4 bases and 5 bases, in that order; junction bases with no gene match: 3. The CDR3 has 14 amino acids. The sample originates from a study of cytomegalovirus exposure and HLA in healthy donors. Looking at the study overall: Ancestry clustering placed 70% to 90% of approximately 370 genotyped donors in the Caucasian-associated cluster. Overall study results and limits: The later analysis indicated that the majority of CMV-associated TCR beta chains appeared HLA-restricted. The listing of 150 to 200 TCR beta chains classed them as cytomegalovirus-associated. Being productive about 90% or about 30% of the time was typical of most TCR beta V segments in an earlier analysis.

Primers included in the PCR were 60 Vbeta and 13 Jbeta primers. The assay was immunoSEQ multiplex PCR, and TCRdb's table has in-frame clones only and misses some. The data show roughly 120,000 clones, around 80% seen once. The chain joins TRBV5-6 to TRBJ1-1; 12 bases fit TRBD1. The clonotype comes from a female donor in good health and CMV-seropositive. Material: PBMCs. CDR3 protein: CASSPGQGATEAFF. Here the CDR3 DNA reads TGTGCCAGCAGCCCGGGACAGGGGGCTACTGAAGCTTTCTTT.